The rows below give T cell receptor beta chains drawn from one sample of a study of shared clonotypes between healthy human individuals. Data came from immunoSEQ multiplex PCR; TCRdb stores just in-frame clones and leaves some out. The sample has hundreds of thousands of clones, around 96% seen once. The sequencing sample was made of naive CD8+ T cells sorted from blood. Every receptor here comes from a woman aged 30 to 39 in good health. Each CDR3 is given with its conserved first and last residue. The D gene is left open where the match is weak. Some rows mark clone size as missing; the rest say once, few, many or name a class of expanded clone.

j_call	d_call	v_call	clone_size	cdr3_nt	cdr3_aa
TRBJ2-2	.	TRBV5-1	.	TGCGCCAGCAGCTTTAGGCGAGACACCGGGGAGCTGTTTTTT	CASSFRRDTGELFF
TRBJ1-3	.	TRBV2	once	TGTGCCAGCAGCGAAAGTGGGTACGGAAACACCATATATTTT	CASSESGYGNTIYF
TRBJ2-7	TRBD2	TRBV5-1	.	TGCGCCAGCAGCGGCGGGGGAAGTACCTACGAGCAGTACTTC	CASSGGGSTYEQYF
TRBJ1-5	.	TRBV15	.	TGTGCCACCAGCTCCAGGCTTTATAGCAATCAGCCCCAGCATTTT	CATSSRLYSNQPQHF
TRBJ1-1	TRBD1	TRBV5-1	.	TGCGCCAGCACCGGGACAGGGGCGGTCACTGAAGCTTTCTTT	CASTGTGAVTEAFF
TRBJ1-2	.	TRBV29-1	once	TGCAGCGTTGAAAGCGGGGGGGGCTATGGCTACACCTTC	CSVESGGGYGYTF
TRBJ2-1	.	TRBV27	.	TGTGCCAGCAGTGGCACAGCCAATGAGCAGTTCTTC	CASSGTANEQFF
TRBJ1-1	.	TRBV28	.	TGTGCCAGCAGTTTTTTAGGGTTGGCTGAAGCTTTCTTT	CASSFLGLAEAFF
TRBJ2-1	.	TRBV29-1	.	TGCAGCGTTGAGGAAGCCTCCTCCTACAATGAGCAGTTCTTC	CSVEEASSYNEQFF
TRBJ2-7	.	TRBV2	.	TGTGCCAGCAGTGAAACGAGCTCCTACGAGCAGTACTTC	CASSETSSYEQYF
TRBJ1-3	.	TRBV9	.	TGTGCCAGCAGCGCCCCGCGAATCACCATATATTTT	CASSAPRITIYF
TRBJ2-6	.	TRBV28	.	TGTGCCAGCAGCGCCATCCCGGTTTCTGGGGCCAACGTCCTGACTTTC	CASSAIPVSGANVLTF
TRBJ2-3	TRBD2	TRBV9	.	TGTGCCAGCAGCGTAATGGCGGGAGGTGGGAAGGCAGATACGCAGTATTTT	CASSVMAGGGKADTQYF
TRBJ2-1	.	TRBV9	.	TGTGCCAGCAGCGCGCCAAACAGGGAGGACGAGCAGTTCTTC	CASSAPNREDEQFF
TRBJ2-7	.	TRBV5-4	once	TGTGCCAGCAGCTTGGCCCCCTCCTACGAGCAGTACTTC	CASSLAPSYEQYF
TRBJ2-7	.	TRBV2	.	TGTGCCAGCAGGGGCGGACAGACCTACGAGCAGTACTTC	CASRGGQTYEQYF
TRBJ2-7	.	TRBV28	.	TGTGCCATCCCCAGAGAGAGCTCCTACGAGCAGTACTTC	CAIPRESSYEQYF
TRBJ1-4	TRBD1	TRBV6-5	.	TGTGCCAGCAGTTTCGCCCCCGGGACAGAGAATGAAAAACTGTTTTTT	CASSFAPGTENEKLFF
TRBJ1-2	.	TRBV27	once	TGTGCCAGCAGTTTAGGGCCGACCGTACTTGGCTACACCTTC	CASSLGPTVLGYTF
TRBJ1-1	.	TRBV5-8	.	TGTGCCAGCAGCTTGGTAGCAGGGCGTGCTTTCTTT	CASSLVAGRAFF
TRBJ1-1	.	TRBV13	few	TGTGCCAGCAGCTTAGTTATCGGGGCCACTGAAGCTTTCTTT	CASSLVIGATEAFF
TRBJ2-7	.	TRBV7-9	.	TGTGCCAGCAGCCCGGGCCCCTACCGCGAGCAGTACTTC	CASSPGPYREQYF
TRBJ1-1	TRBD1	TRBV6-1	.	TGTGCCAGCAGTAACCTTGGACAGGGAGGCACTGAAGCTTTCTTT	CASSNLGQGGTEAFF
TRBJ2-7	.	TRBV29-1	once	TGCAGCGTTGTGTTAGCGAGCTCCTACGAGCAGTACTTC	CSVVLASSYEQYF
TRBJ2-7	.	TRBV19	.	TGTGCCAGTAGAGGATTTACCGGGAGTACCTACGAGCAGTACTTC	CASRGFTGSTYEQYF
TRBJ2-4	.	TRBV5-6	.	TGTGCCAGCAGCCCATCCGGGGGATTAAACATTCAGTACTTC	CASSPSGGLNIQYF
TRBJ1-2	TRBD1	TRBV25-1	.	TGTGCCAGCAGTGGCCCACCCCAGGGGGCCTATGGCTACACCTTC	CASSGPPQGAYGYTF
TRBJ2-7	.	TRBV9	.	TGTGCCAGCAGCGTAGGGGCGGGGACCTACGAGCAGTACTTC	CASSVGAGTYEQYF
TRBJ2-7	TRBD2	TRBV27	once	TGTGCCAGCAGTCCGGGACTAGCGGGAGTATACGAGCAGTACTTC	CASSPGLAGVYEQYF
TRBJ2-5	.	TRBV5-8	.	TGTGCCAGCGTAAAGGGGCAGTACTTC	CASVKGQYF
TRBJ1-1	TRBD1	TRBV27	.	TGTGCCAGCAGTTCCCTTCCGACAGGGAAGAACACTGAAGCTTTCTTT	CASSSLPTGKNTEAFF
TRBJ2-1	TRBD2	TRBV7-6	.	TGTGCCAGCAGCACCCGGACTAGCGGGAGGAGGGGATACAATGAGCAGTTCTTC	CASSTRTSGRRGYNEQFF
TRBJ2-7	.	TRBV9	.	TGTGCCAGCAGCGTAGGGGGGATGAGCTACGAGCAGTACTTC	CASSVGGMSYEQYF
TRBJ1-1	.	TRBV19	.	TGTGCCAGTAGTATAGATGGACTGGAAGCTTTCTTT	CASSIDGLEAFF
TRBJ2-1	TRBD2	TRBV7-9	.	TGTGCCAGCAGTCAACTAGCGGGAGCCCTAGGTGAGCAGTTCTTC	CASSQLAGALGEQFF
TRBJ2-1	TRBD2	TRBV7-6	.	TGTGCCAGCAGACCCCTGACTAGCGGATCTTCCTACAATGAGCAGTTCTTC	CASRPLTSGSSYNEQFF
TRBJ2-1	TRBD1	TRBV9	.	TGTGCCAGCAGCCCCCACCGACAGGGGGGATTCCATGAGCAGTTCTTC	CASSPHRQGGFHEQFF
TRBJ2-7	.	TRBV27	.	TGTGCCAGCAGTTTCAGTACAGCCTACGAGCAGTACTTC	CASSFSTAYEQYF
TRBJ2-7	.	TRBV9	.	TGTGCCAGCAGCGAAGACCTCGGGGCCTACGAGCAGTACTTC	CASSEDLGAYEQYF
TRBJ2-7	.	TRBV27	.	TGTGCCAGCAGCCAAACCCCTAGCTACGAGCAGTACTTC	CASSQTPSYEQYF
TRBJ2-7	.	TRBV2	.	TGTGCCAGCAGTGATCAGGGAATGACCTACGAGCAGTACTTC	CASSDQGMTYEQYF
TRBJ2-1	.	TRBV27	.	TGTGCCAGCAGTTTAAGAATGTGGTCGAATGAGCAGTTCTTC	CASSLRMWSNEQFF
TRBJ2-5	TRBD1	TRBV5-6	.	TGTGCCAGCAGCCCTGGACAGGGGTTTGGGACCCAGTACTTC	CASSPGQGFGTQYF
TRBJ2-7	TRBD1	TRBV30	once	TGTGCCTGGAACACCGGGACAGGACCCTACGAGCAGTACTTC	CAWNTGTGPYEQYF
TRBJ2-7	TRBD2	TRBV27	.	TGTGCCAGCAGTAGCGGGAGGGCGCCCTACGAGCAGTACTTC	CASSSGRAPYEQYF
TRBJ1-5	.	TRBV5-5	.	TGTGCCAGCAGCCCAAGTGGCAATCAGCCCCAGCATTTT	CASSPSGNQPQHF
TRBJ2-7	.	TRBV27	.	TGTGCCAGCAGTCAATACCCGGGATTAGCGGCTGAGGAGCAGTACTTC	CASSQYPGLAAEEQYF
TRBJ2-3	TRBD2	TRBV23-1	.	TGCGCCAGCAGTCAAGCGCGACTAGCGGGACACACAGATACGCAGTATTTT	CASSQARLAGHTDTQYF
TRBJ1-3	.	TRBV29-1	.	TGCAGCGTTGTGGAGGGCTCTGGAAACACCATATATTTT	CSVVEGSGNTIYF
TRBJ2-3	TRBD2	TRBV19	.	TGTGCCAGTAGCACCAAAAGCGGGATAAGCACAGATACGCAGTATTTT	CASSTKSGISTDTQYF
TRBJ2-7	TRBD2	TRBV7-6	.	TGTGCCAGCAGCTTATCGGGGTGGCGGGAGTACGAGCAGTACTTC	CASSLSGWREYEQYF
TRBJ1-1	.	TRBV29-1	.	TGCAGCGTTGGGGGGGCAGTGAACACTGAAGCTTTCTTT	CSVGGAVNTEAFF
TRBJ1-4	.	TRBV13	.	TGTGCCAGCAGCTTTCGGGGGGAACTGTTTTTT	CASSFRGELFF
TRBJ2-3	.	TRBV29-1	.	TGCAGCGCGTTAGGGGTAGATACGCAGTATTTT	CSALGVDTQYF
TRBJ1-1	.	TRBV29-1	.	TGCAGCGTGGCAGGGATTGAAGCTTTCTTT	CSVAGIEAFF
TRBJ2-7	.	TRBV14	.	TGTGCCAGCAGCCAACTGTCAGTAACCTACGAGCAGTACTTC	CASSQLSVTYEQYF
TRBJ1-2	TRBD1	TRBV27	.	TGTGCCAGCAGTACAGGGGACCTTGGCTACACCTTC	CASSTGDLGYTF
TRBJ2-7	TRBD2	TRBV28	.	TGTGCCAGCAGTCAAGGGCCTAGCGGGAGGAGGTACGAGCAGTACTTC	CASSQGPSGRRYEQYF
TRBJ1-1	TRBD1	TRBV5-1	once	TGCGCCAGCAGCTTAGAAGGACAGGGGGTCCGGGTGAACACTGAAGCTTTCTTT	CASSLEGQGVRVNTEAFF
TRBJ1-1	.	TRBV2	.	TGTGCCAGCAGTGGGGGCCGAATGAACACTGAAGCTTTCTTT	CASSGGRMNTEAFF